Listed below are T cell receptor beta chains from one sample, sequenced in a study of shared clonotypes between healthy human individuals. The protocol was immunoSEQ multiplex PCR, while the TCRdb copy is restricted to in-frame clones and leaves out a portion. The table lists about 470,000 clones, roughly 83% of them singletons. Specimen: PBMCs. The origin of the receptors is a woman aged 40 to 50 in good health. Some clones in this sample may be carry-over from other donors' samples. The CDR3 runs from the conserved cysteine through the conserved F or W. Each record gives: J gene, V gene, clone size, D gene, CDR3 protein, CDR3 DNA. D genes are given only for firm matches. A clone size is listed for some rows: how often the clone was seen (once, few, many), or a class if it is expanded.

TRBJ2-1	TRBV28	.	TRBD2	CASSLSQSGRGGNEQFF	TGTGCCAGCAGTTTATCCCAGAGCGGGAGGGGGGGCAATGAGCAGTTCTTC
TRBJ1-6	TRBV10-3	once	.	CAISESKGMGPLHF	TGTGCCATCAGTGAGTCCAAGGGGATGGGACCCCTCCACTTT
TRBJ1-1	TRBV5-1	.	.	CASSLVFRGGENTEAFF	TGCGCCAGCAGCTTGGTCTTCAGGGGTGGCGAGAATACTGAAGCTTTCTTT
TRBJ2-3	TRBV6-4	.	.	CASSDSGGKGTDTQYF	TGTGCCAGCAGTGACTCAGGGGGGAAAGGCACAGATACGCAGTATTTT
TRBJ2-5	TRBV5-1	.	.	CASSPRWAETQYF	TGCGCCAGCAGCCCCCGTTGGGCGGAGACCCAGTACTTC
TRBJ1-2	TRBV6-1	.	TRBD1	CASSEQHRGRNYGYTF	TGTGCCAGCAGTGAACAACACAGGGGCCGTAACTATGGCTACACCTTC
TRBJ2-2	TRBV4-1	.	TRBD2	CASSQTGGLGGELFF	TGCGCCAGCAGCCAAACGGGAGGGCTGGGCGGGGAGCTGTTTTTT
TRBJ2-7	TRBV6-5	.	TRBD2	CASSYGTNYEQYF	TGTGCCAGCAGTTATGGGACTAACTACGAGCAGTACTTC
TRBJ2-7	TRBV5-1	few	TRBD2	CASRGTSGRSYEQYF	TGCGCCAGCAGGGGAACTAGCGGGAGGTCCTACGAGCAGTACTTC
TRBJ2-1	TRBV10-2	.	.	CASMGGTRYNEQFF	TGCGCCAGCATGGGCGGGACCCGGTACAATGAGCAGTTCTTC
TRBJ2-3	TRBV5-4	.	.	CASSSTDTQYF	TGTGCCAGCAGCTCCACAGATACGCAGTATTTT
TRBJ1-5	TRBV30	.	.	CAWSNGGNQPQHF	TGTGCCTGGAGCAACGGGGGCAATCAGCCCCAGCATTTT
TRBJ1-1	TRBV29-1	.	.	CSVDANTEAFF	TGCAGCGTTGACGCGAACACTGAAGCTTTCTTT
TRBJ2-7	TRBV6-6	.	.	CASSSLTSSEQYF	TGTGCCAGCAGTTCCCTGACTAGTTCCGAGCAGTACTTC
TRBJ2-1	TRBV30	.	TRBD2	CAWSGVAGSSYNEQFF	TGTGCCTGGAGTGGGGTAGCGGGTAGCTCCTACAATGAGCAGTTCTTC
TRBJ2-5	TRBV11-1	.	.	CASSLGDTQRETQYF	TGTGCCAGCAGCTTAGGGGACACCCAACGGGAGACCCAGTACTTC
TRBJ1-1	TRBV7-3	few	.	CASSSLMNTEAFF	TGTGCCAGCAGCTCACTAATGAACACTGAAGCTTTCTTT
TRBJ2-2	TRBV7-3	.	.	CASSLLLNTGELFF	TGTGCCAGCAGCTTACTCCTGAACACCGGGGAGCTGTTTTTT
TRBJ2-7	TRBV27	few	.	CASSPDGVNAYEQYF	TGTGCCAGCAGTCCCGACGGGGTAAATGCCTACGAGCAGTACTTC
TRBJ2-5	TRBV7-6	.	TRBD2	CASSPPTSALEAAQYF	TGTGCTAGCAGCCCCCCGACTAGCGCCTTAGAGGCGGCCCAGTACTTC
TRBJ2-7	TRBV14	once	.	CASSHRELREQYF	TGTGCCAGCAGCCATCGGGAATTACGCGAGCAGTACTTC
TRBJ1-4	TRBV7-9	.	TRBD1	CASSSGGTGITEKLFF	TGTGCCAGCAGCAGTGGGGGGACAGGCATAACGGAAAAACTGTTTTTT
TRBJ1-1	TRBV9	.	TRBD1	CASSAGLGQLNTEAFF	TGTGCCAGCAGCGCCGGATTGGGACAGCTGAACACTGAAGCTTTCTTT
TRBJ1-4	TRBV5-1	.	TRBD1	CASTPTGTDEKLFF	TGCGCCAGCACGCCAACGGGGACAGATGAAAAACTGTTTTTT
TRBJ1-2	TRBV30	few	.	CAWSLSDPYGYTF	TGTGCCTGGAGCCTATCAGATCCCTATGGCTACACCTTC
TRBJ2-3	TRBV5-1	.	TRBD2	CASSPTPSGTSTDTQYF	TGCGCCAGCAGCCCTACCCCTAGCGGGACGAGCACAGATACGCAGTATTTT
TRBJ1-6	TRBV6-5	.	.	CASSYARGSPLHF	TGTGCCAGCAGTTATGCTCGAGGGTCACCCCTCCACTTT
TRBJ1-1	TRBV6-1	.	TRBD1	CASSRDRDAFF	TGTGCCAGCAGCCGGGACAGGGATGCTTTCTTT
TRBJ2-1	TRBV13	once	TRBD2	CASSLGTGLAGVGEQFF	TGTGCCAGCAGCTTAGGAACGGGACTAGCGGGAGTGGGTGAGCAGTTCTTC
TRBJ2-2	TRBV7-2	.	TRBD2	CASSSAGGSGELFF	TGTGCCAGCAGCTCGGCGGGGGGCTCCGGGGAGCTGTTTTTT
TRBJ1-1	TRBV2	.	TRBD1	CASSAGTGGGTEAFF	TGTGCCAGCAGCGCTGGTACAGGGGGCGGCACTGAAGCTTTCTTT
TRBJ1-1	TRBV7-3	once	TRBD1	CASSAQGGDTEAFF	TGTGCCAGCAGCGCCCAGGGGGGCGATACTGAAGCTTTCTTT
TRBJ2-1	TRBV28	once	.	CASSLLATGDDNEQFF	TGTGCCAGCAGTTTACTGGCTACCGGGGATGACAATGAGCAGTTCTTC
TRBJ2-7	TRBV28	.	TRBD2	CASNPPGLAGYEQYF	TGTGCCAGCAATCCCCCCGGACTAGCGGGCTACGAGCAGTACTTC
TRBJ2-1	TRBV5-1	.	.	CASSLTDYNEQFF	TGCGCCAGCAGCTTGACGGATTACAATGAGCAGTTCTTC
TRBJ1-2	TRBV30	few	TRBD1	CAWQRGHGYTF	TGTGCCTGGCAAAGGGGGCATGGCTACACCTTC
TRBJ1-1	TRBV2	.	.	CASSVLQRNTEAFF	TGTGCCAGCAGTGTCCTCCAGAGGAACACTGAAGCTTTCTTT
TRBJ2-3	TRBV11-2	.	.	CASSLARITDTQYF	TGTGCCAGCAGCCTGGCCCGGATCACAGATACGCAGTATTTT
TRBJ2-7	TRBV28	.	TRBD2	CAIGTSGSYEQYF	TGTGCCATTGGGACTAGCGGTTCCTACGAGCAGTACTTC
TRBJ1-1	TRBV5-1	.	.	CASSLFLNTEAFF	TGCGCCAGCAGCTTGTTCTTGAACACTGAAGCTTTCTTT
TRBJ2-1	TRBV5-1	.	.	CASSFATTTYNEQFF	TGCGCCAGCAGCTTCGCTACAACCACCTACAATGAGCAGTTCTTC
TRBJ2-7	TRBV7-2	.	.	CTSSSSTGEQYF	TGTACCAGCAGCTCCTCAACAGGGGAGCAGTACTTC
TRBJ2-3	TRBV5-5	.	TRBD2	CASSLVSSGTPTTDTQYF	TGTGCCAGCAGCTTGGTGTCTAGCGGAACCCCTACCACAGATACGCAGTATTTT
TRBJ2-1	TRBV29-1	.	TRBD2	CSVEGLAGGLSYNEQFF	TGCAGCGTTGAAGGACTAGCGGGAGGCCTCTCCTACAATGAGCAGTTCTTC
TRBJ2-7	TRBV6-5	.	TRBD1	CASRVGQVYEQYF	TGTGCCAGCAGGGTGGGACAGGTCTACGAGCAGTACTTC
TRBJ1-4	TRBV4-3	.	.	CASSQERAATNEKLFF	TGCGCCAGCAGCCAAGAAAGGGCAGCAACTAATGAAAAACTGTTTTTT